These 24 T cell receptor beta chains came from one sample sequenced in a study of T-cell reconstitution after alpha-beta-depleted transplantation in children. General observations from the study: Reports say that about two months after transplant, the alpha-beta T cells came out of several hundred graft clones that had expanded.

Unique molecular identifiers were used to barcode this TCRbeta library. TCRdb re-called the PCR reads through MiXCR, storing one row per CDR3 protein. Among roughly 32,000 distinct CDR3 sequences, 6.4% were seen once, and the ten largest hold 25% to 30%. Antigen specificity for these receptors is unknown. Sequencing used peripheral blood, obtained 60 days after TCRalphabeta/CD19-depleted stem cell transplant. These receptor sequences come from a child younger than two who had a stem cell transplant for acute myeloid leukemia, so the T cells may come from the graft donor.

This clonotype rates as large. The genes are TRBV6-2 or TRBV6-3 and TRBJ2-5; D ambiguous. Trimming cost V 2 bases and J 10 bases, with 11 bases left between them. The CDR3 has 12 amino acids. Germline V lookup: CDR1 MNHEY, CDR2 SVGEGT. The CDR3 sequence is CASSYPSEGQYF. The CDR3 DNA sequence: TGTGCCAGCAGTTACCCGTCGGAAGGCCAGTACTTC.

This clonotype was seen repeatedly, ten times or more. The chain joins TRBV20-1 to TRBJ1-5; no reliable D call. The CDR3 is 14 residues long. V lost 5 bases and J lost 11, with 22 bases in between. Germline CDR1 DFQATT, CDR2 SNEGSKA (reference sequence). CDR3 sequence reads: CSADVGLRSQAQHF. The CDR3 DNA follows: TGCAGTGCTGATGTCGGTCTTCGCTCCCAGGCCCAGCATTTT.

This clonotype occurred many times. The gene calls are TRBV12-3 or TRBV12-4 and TRBJ2-1; possible D gene TRBD1, 6 bases. This CDR3 region has 15 residues. Trimming left V 4 bases short and J 4 bases short, with 14 bases between. The CDR3 region is CASSSTRGSYNEQFF. The CDR3, as DNA: TGTGCCAGCAGTTCGACCAGGGGTAGTTACAATGAGCAGTTCTTC.

A few counts support this clonotype. The chain joins TRBV7-2 to TRBJ1-1, with D perhaps matching TRBD1 (5 bases). Per germline, CDR1 SGHTA and CDR2 FQGNSA. This CDR3 is built from 13 residues. Trimming removed 5 bases at V and 7 bases at J, with 14 bases between. The DNA of the CDR3 is TGTGCCAGCAGCCCCCACCAGGGTGTTGAAGCTTTCTTT. Translating it yields CASSPHQGVEAFF.

Many counts were recorded for this clonotype. This chain connects TRBV7-2 to TRBJ2-7; D is possibly TRBD1 or TRBD2 (6 bases each). The germline gives CDR1 SGHTA, CDR2 FQGNSA. CDR3 length: 15 residues. V was pared by 1 base and J by 4 bases, with 14 bases between. The DNA of the CDR3 is TGTGCCAGCAGCTTAGGGGGGGCAGTTCGTTACGAGCAGTACTTC. It is translated as CASSLGGAVRYEQYF. The whole variable domain, filled in from reference TRBV7-2 and TRBJ2-7, reads GAGVSQSPSNKVTEKGKDVELRCDPISGHTALYWYRQSLGQGLEFLIYFQGNSAPDKSGLPSDRFSAERTGGSVSTLTIQRTQQEDSAVYLCASSLGGAVRYEQYFGPGTRLTVT.

This clonotype was counted many times. The J gene is TRBJ2-2, the V gene TRBV7-6; TRBD1 matches 7 bases. Germline V gene sequence: CDR1 SGHVS, CDR2 FNYEAQ. V dropped 5 bases and J dropped 1; count of bases not matched to a gene: 7. The CDR3 runs to 16 residues. The CDR3 sequence is CASSPRTGLNTGELFF. The CDR3 bases are TGTGCCAGCAGCCCAAGGACAGGTCTGAACACCGGGGAGCTGTTTTTT.

This clonotype was counted ten times or more. The chain combines TRBV24-1 with TRBJ1-2, with 7 bases that match TRBD1. Germline loops: CDR1 KGHDR, CDR2 SFDVKD. Trimming at V came to 10 bases and at J to 2 bases, leaving 6 bases not matched to a gene. The CDR3 has 13 amino acids. Written as DNA, the CDR3 is TGTGCCACTAGGGCAGGGGGAAACTATGGCTACACCTTC. This translates into CATRAGGNYGYTF.

Ten or more counts support this clonotype. This rearrangement joins TRBV6-1 to TRBJ2-3, with 7 bases that match TRBD2. This CDR3 spans 15 amino acids. Trimming at V came to 6 bases and at J to 4 bases, leaving 10 bases not matched to a gene. Germline V gene lookup returns CDR1 MNHNS and CDR2 SASEGT. The CDR3 protein is CASRSRDGRPDTQYF. For the CDR3, the DNA is TGTGCCAGCAGGTCCCGGGACGGGAGGCCAGATACGCAGTATTTT.

This clonotype was recorded many times. V is TRBV9 and J is TRBJ2-3, with D unclear. Trimming cost V 3 bases and J 0 bases, with 11 bases left between them. Germline V gene lookup returns CDR1 SGDLS and CDR2 YYNGEE. The CDR3 totals 15 residues. The DNA of the CDR3 is TGTGCCAGCAGCGAGTCAGCGTTTAGCACAGATACGCAGTATTTT. This gives the protein CASSESAFSTDTQYF.

This clonotype was found many times. CDR3 loop: CSARVGLSSNQPQHF. The CDR3 coding sequence is TGCAGTGCTAGAGTCGGACTGAGTAGCAATCAGCCCCAGCATTTT. This chain joins TRBV20-1 and TRBJ1-5; unclear D gene. The germline V gene has CDR1 DFQATT and CDR2 SNEGSKA (reference sequence). This CDR3 is built from 15 residues. V dropped 1 base and J dropped 0 bases, with 10 bases sitting between them.

This clonotype occurred many times. The chain employs TRBV25-1 and TRBJ2-5, with 9 nucleotides matching TRBD1. The CDR3 consists of 14 residues. Unmatched junction bases numbered 4, after V lost 3 bases and J lost 5 bases. Germline CDR1 is MGHDK and CDR2 is SYGVNS. The CDR3, as DNA: TGTGCCAGCAGTGACAGACAGGGGGTGGAGACCCAGTACTTC. It codes for CASSDRQGVETQYF.

This chain connects TRBV5-1 to TRBJ2-6; D is undetermined. Germline V gives CDR1 SGHRS, CDR2 YFSETQ. V was shortened by 0 bases and J by 1 base, with 14 bases between the two germline ends. The CDR3 is 18 amino acids. CDR3 loop: CASSLGLTDLSGANVLTF. CDR3 DNA: TGCGCCAGCAGCTTGGGACTGACCGATCTTTCTGGGGCCAACGTCCTGACTTTC.

This clonotype was observed at least ten times. V usage is TRBV7-6 and J usage is TRBJ1-2; a weak D match, TRBD1 (5 bases). The germline V gene has CDR1 SGHVS and CDR2 FNYEAQ. The length of the CDR3 is 13 residues. The ends were cut back, 3 bases at V and 7 bases at J, with 12 bases in the middle. The CDR3: CASSLRTGGGYTF. The CDR3 DNA reads as TGTGCCAGCAGCTTGCGTACAGGAGGTGGCTACACCTTC.

This clonotype appeared many times. The rearrangement uses TRBV10-3 and TRBJ2-7; D possibly matches TRBD1 or TRBD2 (5 bases each). The V and J ends lost 2 bases and 3 bases respectively, with 5 bases between them. Germline V gene lookup returns CDR1 ENHRY and CDR2 SYGVKD. CDR3 length equals 12 residues. The CDR3 sequence: CAISEGGYEQYF. The CDR3 nucleotides are TGTGCCATCAGTGAGGGGGGCTACGAGCAGTACTTC.

This clonotype was seen repeatedly, ten times or more. The chain uses TRBV13 and TRBJ2-7; TRBD2 matches at 11 bases. This CDR3 contains 15 residues. V gave up 1 base and J gave up 6 bases; unmatched junction bases: 5. Germline CDR1 and CDR2: PRHDT and FYEKMQ (reference sequence). The CDR3 loop reads CASSLAGLAEGEQYF. The CDR3, as DNA: TGTGCCAGCAGCTTAGCGGGACTAGCGGAGGGCGAGCAGTACTTC.

A note on this clonotype: A clone one base away is much larger, so this may be a read error. The CDR3 sequence is CASSPGRYYNEQLF. CDR3 bases: TGTGCCAGCTCCCCGGGGCGGTACTACAATGAGCAGTTGTTC. V usage is TRBV28 and J usage is TRBJ2-1; either TRBD1 or TRBD2 may fit D (5 bases each). The CDR3 spans 14 residues. In germline, CDR1 is MDHEN, CDR2 SYDVKM.

This clonotype was observed at least ten times. This chain joins TRBV6-2 or TRBV6-3 and TRBJ2-3; 8 bases align to TRBD1. This CDR3 contains 16 residues. J gave up 3 bases and V 2 bases, and 7 bases lay outside the gene matches. Germline CDR1 reads MNHEY; CDR2 reads SVGEGT. The CDR3 sequence is CASSYGQGAWTDTQYF. The CDR3 DNA sequence: TGTGCCAGCAGTTACGGACAGGGCGCGTGGACAGATACGCAGTATTTT.

This chain connects TRBV5-5 to TRBJ2-7; no clear D gene. Germline CDR1 is SGHKS and CDR2 is YYEKEE (reference sequence). The V and J ends lost 4 bases and 1 base respectively, with 12 bases between them. CDR3 length: 14 residues. As DNA, the CDR3 is TGTGCCAGCAGCCCCGGGTTCCCTTCCTACGAGCAGTACTTC. This sequence encodes CASSPGFPSYEQYF.

This clonotype has at least ten counts. The chain recombines TRBV27 with TRBJ1-5; D perhaps matches TRBD1 (6 bases). Germline V gene lookup returns CDR1 MNHEY and CDR2 SMNVEV (reference sequence). V shed 5 bases and J shed 5 bases, with 13 bases lying between them. The CDR3 covers 14 residues. The CDR3 DNA reads as TGTGCCAGCAGTCCATACAGGGAGGATCAGCCCCAGCATTTT. As protein: CASSPYREDQPQHF.

This clonotype was picked up a small number of times. This chain uses TRBV7-2 with TRBJ2-5; D gene unclear. Trimming pared 7 bases from V and 2 bases from J, leaving 11 bases between. This CDR3 is 13 amino acids long. Germline V gene lookup returns CDR1 SGHTA and CDR2 FQGNSA. This CDR3 is CASTLGGQETQYF. In DNA, the CDR3 is TGTGCCAGCACCCTGGGCGGACAAGAGACCCAGTACTTC. Complete variable domain (other parts from reference TRBV7-2 and TRBJ2-5): GAGVSQSPSNKVTEKGKDVELRCDPISGHTALYWYRQSLGQGLEFLIYFQGNSAPDKSGLPSDRFSAERTGGSVSTLTIQRTQQEDSAVYLCASTLGGQETQYFGPGTRLLVL.

This clonotype was counted ten times or more. V and J are TRBV7-2 and TRBJ2-3; TRBD2 agrees at 13 bases. The V gene end was trimmed by 4 bases and the J gene end by 6 bases; junction bases not matched to a gene: 7. CDR1 and CDR2 (germline): SGHTA, FQGNSA. The length of the CDR3 is 16 residues. The CDR3 spells CASSSRTSGSVDTQYF. DNA for the CDR3: TGTGCCAGCAGCTCGAGGACTAGCGGGAGTGTGGATACGCAGTATTTT.

Note on this clonotype: Germline is not matched at one junction end, which may reflect a read error. The chain combines TRBV7-9 with TRBJ2-5; D uncertain. Germline values: CDR1 SEHNR, CDR2 FQNEAQ (reference sequence). The CDR3 consists of 13 residues. CDR3 coding DNA: TGTCCCAGCAGCTCATCTTCAAAAGAGACCCAGTACTTC. Its protein product is CPSSSSSKETQYF.

This clonotype was observed at least ten times. The CDR3 bases are TGTGCCAGCAGCTGGGGACAGTTCTATGGCTACACCTTC. It is translated as CASSWGQFYGYTF. V and J are TRBV28 and TRBJ1-2, with TRBD1 matching 7 bases. The germline V gene has CDR1 MDHEN and CDR2 SYDVKM. The length of the CDR3 is 13 residues. Trimming removed 6 bases from V and 4 bases from J; junction bases left unmatched: 5.

A note on this clonotype: Possible read error: a much larger clone is one base away. This sequence joins TRBV3-1 and TRBJ2-5; a weak D match, TRBD1 (5 bases). CDR1 is LGHDT, CDR2 YNNKEL, per germline (reference sequence). CDR3 length equals 18 residues. CDR3 sequence (DNA): TGTGTCAGCAGCCAAGAATGGGTAGGGGCGCGGATCCAAGAGACCCAGTACTTC. Its translation is CVSSQEWVGARIQETQYF.